Below, 32 T cell receptor beta chains from the same sample are listed, as sequenced in a study of Ad26.COV2.S vaccination and SARS-CoV-2 variants. Treatment of the sample: some 19 received Ad26.COV2.S at low or high dose, single or two shots; several received placebo; per-sample allocation not given. Sampling happened 63 days after the first vaccine or placebo injection. Sequencing used immunoSEQ multiplex PCR; TCRdb keeps in-frame clones, though not all of them. The sample records over 350,000 clones, about 88% being singletons. This material consisted of peripheral blood, taken in a trial of Ad26.COV2.S vaccine versus placebo. The origin of the receptors is a person between 18 and 60 years old who received the Ad26.COV2.S COVID-19 vaccine or a placebo.

V is TRBV2 and J is TRBJ2-5; D gene uncertain. The length of the CDR3 is 14 residues. Germline-derived CDR1 and CDR2 are SNHLY and FYNNEI. V lost 5 bases and J lost 1, with 11 bases in between. CDR3 loop: CASSLSKAQETQYF. For the CDR3, the DNA is TGTGCCAGCAGTCTGAGTAAGGCCCAAGAGACCCAGTACTTC.

V gene TRBV5-4 combines with J gene TRBJ2-3, with 8 bases matching TRBD2. This CDR3 region has 15 residues. J was trimmed by 5 bases and V by 0 bases; bases with no gene match: 5. Germline lookup yields CDR1 SGHNT and CDR2 YYREEE (reference sequence). CDR3 protein: CASSLEGTSRDTQYF. CDR3 nucleotide sequence: TGTGCCAGCAGCTTGGAGGGGACTAGTCGAGATACGCAGTATTTT.

There are a few counts of this clone. The chain uses TRBV30 and TRBJ1-2; D not resolved. Trimming stripped 3 bases from V and 6 bases from J, with 5 bases between. Germline CDR1 is GTSNPN and CDR2 is SVGIG (reference sequence). CDR3 length: 10 residues. The CDR3 region is CAWRTNGYTF. CDR3 DNA sequence: TGTGCCTGGAGGACGAATGGCTACACCTTC.

The CDR3 DNA reads as TGTGCCAGCAGTGAATGGGCGGGGGGCCTCACAGATACGCAGTATTTT. Protein: CASSEWAGGLTDTQYF. This chain joins TRBV6-1 and TRBJ2-3; 8 bases match TRBD2. Unmatched junction bases numbered 6, after V lost 2 bases and J lost 2 bases. Germline loops: CDR1 MNHNS, CDR2 SASEGT. This CDR3 comprises 16 residues.

The V call is TRBV7-2, the J call TRBJ2-3, with D uncertain. The CDR3 contains 15 residues. From germline, CDR1 is SGHTA and CDR2 FQGNSA. V shed 5 bases and J shed 2 bases, with 14 bases lying between them. The CDR3 is CASSPWRINTDTQYF. The CDR3 nucleotides are TGTGCCAGCAGCCCGTGGCGGATTAACACAGATACGCAGTATTTT.

The chain employs TRBV15 and TRBJ2-1, with a possible D match to TRBD1 (6 bases). The CDR3 sequence is 14 residues long. Deletions cut 1 base from V and 5 bases from J, with 9 bases between. Germline V gives CDR1 LNHNV, CDR2 YYDKDF (reference sequence). CDR3 sequence reads: CATSRGGGHNEQFF. CDR3 sequence (DNA): TGTGCCACCAGCAGAGGAGGGGGACACAATGAGCAGTTCTTC.

This clone was found once. The genes are TRBV27 and TRBJ2-7; 12 nucleotides agree with TRBD2. Per the germline V gene, CDR1 is MNHEY and CDR2 is SMNVEV (reference sequence). Trimming cost V 5 bases and J 0 bases; bases outside gene matches: 5. The CDR3 consists of 16 residues. CDR3 bases: TGTGCCAGCAGTCAACTAGCGGGGGGATCCTCCTACGAGCAGTACTTC. The encoded protein is CASSQLAGGSSYEQYF.

This chain links TRBV30 with TRBJ2-3, with 7 bases aligning to TRBD1. CDR3 size: 13 residues. Germline CDR1 GTSNPN, CDR2 SVGIG (reference sequence). The J segment lost 3 bases and the V segment lost 0 bases, leaving 0 bases of the junction unmatched. The CDR3 region is CAWSVQGTDTQYF. CDR3 DNA: TGTGCCTGGAGTGTACAGGGGACAGATACGCAGTATTTT.

The chain combines TRBV5-8 with TRBJ1-2; TRBD1 might be the D (6 bases). The V gene's germline CDR1 is SGHTS and CDR2 YDEGEE. This CDR3 has 15 amino acids. Trimming cost V 4 bases and J 3 bases, with 16 bases left between them. The chain's CDR3 is CASSQGRGLDYGYTF. The CDR3 region has the DNA TGTGCCAGCAGCCAAGGCCGGGGGCTAGACTATGGCTACACCTTC. Combining the CDR3 with reference TRBV5-8 and TRBJ1-2 gives the whole variable domain EAGVTQSPTHLIKTRGQQATLRCSPISGHTSVYWYQQALGLGLQFLLWYDEGEERNRGNFPPRFSGRQFPNYSSELNVNALELEDSALYLCASSQGRGLDYGYTFGSGTRLTVV.

This clone was seen a single time. This chain links TRBV4-3 with TRBJ2-7, with D perhaps TRBD1 or TRBD2 (6 bases each). CDR1 LGHNA and CDR2 YSLEER come from the germline V gene. This CDR3 is 15 amino acids long. Trimming removed 5 bases at V and 2 bases at J, with 16 bases between. The CDR3 loop reads CASSFVTGGAYEQYF. CDR3 coding DNA: TGCGCCAGCAGCTTTGTGACAGGAGGGGCCTACGAGCAGTACTTC.

The genes are TRBV19 and TRBJ2-7; 7 bases are shared with TRBD1. There are 14 residues in the CDR3. The germline gives CDR1 LNHDA, CDR2 SQIVND (reference sequence). J lost 6 bases, V lost 2 bases, and 7 bases had no gene match. The CDR3 nucleotides are TGTGCCAGTAGTATAACCCGGGACAGTGGCGAGCAGTACTTC. It yields the protein CASSITRDSGEQYF.

The V call is TRBV7-7, the J call TRBJ2-5; 7 bases map to TRBD2. Per germline, CDR1 SSHAT and CDR2 FNYEAQ (reference sequence). The CDR3 runs 15 residues. V shed 5 bases, J shed 4 bases, and the junction held 10 bases outside the gene matches. This chain's CDR3 is CASSPNTGTTETQYF. In DNA, the CDR3 is TGTGCCAGCAGCCCCAATACCGGGACTACAGAGACCCAGTACTTC.

On this clone: This CDR3 is also generated by other DNA sequences in the sample. The V gene is TRBV6-2 or TRBV6-3, the J gene TRBJ2-7; no reliable D call. The CDR3 is 13 residues long. Germline V CDR1 and CDR2: MNHEY, SVGEGT. The V gene lost 2 bases and the J gene lost 2 bases, with 7 bases spanning the gap. Here the CDR3 reads CASSYGQTYEQYF. The CDR3 DNA sequence: TGTGCCAGCAGTTACGGCCAGACCTACGAGCAGTACTTC.

J is TRBJ1-2 and V is TRBV4-3; D is unresolved. Between the trimmed V and J ends, which lost 6 bases and 5 bases, there was a span of 7 bases. CDR1 is LGHNA and CDR2 is YSLEER in the germline V gene. This CDR3 is built from 11 residues. CDR3: CASRSEYGYTF. The CDR3 nucleotides are TGCGCCAGCAGGTCAGAATATGGCTACACCTTC.

The V gene is TRBV6-2 or TRBV6-3, the J gene TRBJ1-2; D remains ambiguous. Looked up from germline, CDR1 is MNHEY and CDR2 is SVGEGT. There are 13 residues in the CDR3. The V end was cut by 4 bases, the J end by 9 bases, with 15 bases between. Here the CDR3 DNA reads TGTGCCAGCAGTTCCGTAGAGAGAGAAAGCTACACCTTC. Amino acids: CASSSVERESYTF.

The V and J genes are TRBV12-3 or TRBV12-4 and TRBJ2-7; maybe TRBD1 (5 bases). The CDR3 runs 13 residues. V was trimmed by 8 bases and J by 4 bases, leaving 15 bases between them. CDR3 region: CASSRWGDYEQYF. DNA of the CDR3: TGTGCCAGCTCACGCTGGGGCGATTACGAGCAGTACTTC.

The chain recombines TRBV7-2 with TRBJ2-1, with TRBD2 matching 11 bases. Unmatched junction bases numbered 4, after V lost 1 base and J lost 5 bases. Germline V CDR1 and CDR2: SGHTA, FQGNSA. This CDR3 has 16 residues. The CDR3 bases are TGTGCCAGCAGCTTAGACGGGACTAGCGGTCACAATGAGCAGTTCTTC. This sequence encodes CASSLDGTSGHNEQFF. The variable domain in full, with the rest retrieved from reference TRBV7-2 and TRBJ2-1, is GAGVSQSPSNKVTEKGKDVELRCDPISGHTALYWYRQSLGQGLEFLIYFQGNSAPDKSGLPSDRFSAERTGGSVSTLTIQRTQQEDSAVYLCASSLDGTSGHNEQFFGPGTRLTVL.

The chain combines TRBV27 with TRBJ2-7; 7 nucleotides match TRBD1. Germline V CDR1 and CDR2: MNHEY, SMNVEV (reference sequence). V dropped 7 bases and J dropped 0; count of bases not matched to a gene: 6. This CDR3 region has 14 residues. CDR3 sequence: CASKGQNSSYEQYF. The CDR3 nucleotides read TGTGCCAGCAAGGGACAGAATAGCTCCTACGAGCAGTACTTC.

This clone came up a few times. The chain combines TRBV6-5 with TRBJ1-5; D gene ambiguous. This CDR3 has 13 residues. The germline V gene has CDR1 MNHEY and CDR2 SVGAGI. Deletions cut 6 bases from V and 6 bases from J, with 12 bases between. CDR3 in amino acids: CASSSGSSQPQHF. In DNA, the CDR3 is TGTGCCAGCAGCTCAGGTTCGAGTCAGCCCCAGCATTTT.

This clone was seen a few times. The chain links TRBV5-4 to TRBJ2-7; no definite D call. V was clipped by 4 bases and J by 5 bases, with 10 bases between them. The CDR3 covers 12 residues. CDR1 and CDR2 (germline): SGHNT, YYREEE (reference sequence). Written as DNA, the CDR3 is TGTGCCAGCAGCGTCACCGATAACGAGCAGTACTTC. Translating gives CASSVTDNEQYF.

This rearrangement joins TRBV7-9 to TRBJ1-1; D gene ambiguous. This CDR3 has 13 amino acids. The V and J ends lost 5 bases and 1 base respectively, with 8 bases between them. Germline V gene data show CDR1 as SEHNR and CDR2 as FQNEAQ (reference sequence). The CDR3 here is CASSTEGNTEAFF. The CDR3 nucleotides read TGTGCCAGCAGCACAGAAGGGAACACTGAAGCTTTCTTT.

The chain employs TRBV18 and TRBJ2-7, with 9 nucleotides matching TRBD1. Unmatched junction bases numbered 7, after V lost 0 bases and J lost 4 bases. Germline V gives CDR1 KGHSH, CDR2 LQKENI. CDR3 length: 16 residues. The CDR3: CASSPPGTGTPYEQYF. Here the CDR3 DNA reads TGTGCCAGCTCACCACCCGGGACAGGGACTCCGTACGAGCAGTACTTC.

The rearrangement links TRBV3-1 (or the pseudogene TRBV3-2) to TRBJ1-5; D remains ambiguous. Germline lookup yields CDR1 LGHDT and CDR2 YNNKEL (reference sequence). V lost 5 bases, J lost 9 bases, and 23 bases lay in between. This CDR3 is 16 amino acids long. CDR3 sequence (DNA): TGTGCCAGCAGCAAGCCTCGGAGGAAGGTTCAGACGCCCCAGCATTTT. Amino acid sequence: CASSKPRRKVQTPQHF.

The chain combines TRBV6-6 with TRBJ2-5; the D gene could be TRBD1 or TRBD2 (5 bases each). From germline, CDR1 is MNHNY and CDR2 SVGAGI (reference sequence). The length of the CDR3 is 14 residues. V lost 2 bases to trimming and J lost 5 bases, with 12 bases between them. In DNA, the CDR3 is TGTGCCAGCAGTTACAACCTGGGACGCGAGACCCAGTACTTC. It yields the protein CASSYNLGRETQYF.

A few counts support this clone. This chain uses TRBV5-6 with TRBJ1-2; TRBD1 matches 8 bases. The CDR3 sequence is 14 residues long. CDR1 SGHDT and CDR2 YYEEEE come from the germline V gene. Germline trimming cut 4 bases from V and 5 bases from J; bases unmatched to any gene: 7. Here the CDR3 reads CASSPGQVVYGYTF. In DNA, the CDR3 is TGTGCCAGCAGCCCGGGACAGGTCGTTTATGGCTACACCTTC.

The V gene is TRBV4-3, the J gene TRBJ1-4; weak D call: TRBD1 (5 bases). V shed 1 base and J shed 6 bases, with 9 bases lying between them. Germline V gives CDR1 LGHNA, CDR2 YSLEER. The CDR3 is 14 residues long. Here the CDR3 reads CASSQASTDEKLFF. CDR3 sequence (DNA): TGCGCCAGCAGCCAAGCTTCGACAGATGAAAAACTGTTTTTT.

The chain combines TRBV9 with TRBJ1-2; D unclear. V was clipped by 4 bases and J by 2 bases, with 6 bases between them. CDR3 length: 12 residues. Looked up from germline, CDR1 is SGDLS and CDR2 is YYNGEE. The CDR3 sequence is CASSPPNYGYTF. The CDR3 nucleotides are TGTGCCAGCAGCCCGCCCAACTATGGCTACACCTTC.

This chain joins TRBV7-6 and TRBJ2-1; 15 bases agree with TRBD2. Trimming removed 5 bases from V and 7 bases from J; junction bases left unmatched: 3. The CDR3 length is 15 residues. The germline CDR1 and CDR2 sequences are SGHVS and FNYEAQ. The CDR3 region has the DNA TGTGCCAGCAGCAGGGGACTAGCGGGGGGAAATGAGCAGTTCTTC. Its translation: CASSRGLAGGNEQFF.

The gene calls are TRBV19 and TRBJ1-5; D uncertain. V lost 2 bases, J lost 3 bases, and 11 bases lay in between. CDR1 is LNHDA and CDR2 is SQIVND in the germline V gene (reference sequence). There are 15 residues in the CDR3. This CDR3 is CASSILGPTNQPQHF. The CDR3 nucleotides read TGTGCCAGTAGTATACTGGGTCCGACCAATCAGCCCCAGCATTTT.

V usage is TRBV2 and J usage is TRBJ2-5; 12 positions agree with TRBD2. The CDR3 loop spans 15 amino acids. Germline V gene sequence: CDR1 SNHLY, CDR2 FYNNEI. With 4 bases clipped from V and 5 bases from J, the junction kept 5 bases outside the gene matches. CDR3 in amino acids: CASSGLAGVWETQYF. In nucleotides, the CDR3 is TGTGCCAGCAGTGGACTAGCGGGGGTGTGGGAGACCCAGTACTTC.

The rearrangement uses TRBV7-2 and TRBJ2-2; maybe TRBD2 (6 bases). Trimming shortened V by 5 bases and J by 2 bases, and 12 bases separated the two germline ends. CDR1 and CDR2 from the germline V gene are SGHTA and FQGNSA. The CDR3 is 15 residues long. The CDR3 DNA follows: TGTGCCAGCAGCCACTGGGACTCAAACACCGGGGAGCTGTTTTTT. This codes for CASSHWDSNTGELFF. Combining the CDR3 with reference TRBV7-2 and TRBJ2-2 gives the whole variable domain GAGVSQSPSNKVTEKGKDVELRCDPISGHTALYWYRQSLGQGLEFLIYFQGNSAPDKSGLPSDRFSAERTGGSVSTLTIQRTQQEDSAVYLCASSHWDSNTGELFFGEGSRLTVL.

The chain combines TRBV25-1 with TRBJ1-2; no reliable D call. The germline V and J ends were trimmed by 6 bases and 3 bases, with 17 bases remaining between them. In germline, CDR1 is MGHDK, CDR2 SYGVNS. The CDR3 covers 15 residues. CDR3 sequence (DNA): TGTGCCAGCAGAGGGCCTGCGGGGAATGACTATGGCTACACCTTC. This codes for CASRGPAGNDYGYTF.